Each of the 22 T cell receptor beta chains below was sequenced from the same sample in a study. Measured with immunoSEQ multiplex PCR; TCRdb has only the in-frame clones, and not every one. Altogether 60,000 to 85,000 clones are present, just over 90% being singletons, with the ten largest covering 4% to 5%. Sequences were obtained from PBMCs. The receptor source for this set is a man aged 35-49 years with rheumatoid arthritis.

The chain is built from TRBV12-3 or TRBV12-4 and TRBJ2-1; 7 nucleotides line up with TRBD2. V dropped 7 bases and J dropped 3; count of bases not matched to a gene: 3. The CDR3 covers 13 residues. The CDR3 loop is CASTAGLYNEQFF. The CDR3 nucleotides are TGTGCCAGCACAGCGGGACTCTACAATGAGCAGTTCTTC.

The chain uses TRBV19 and TRBJ1-1, with D maybe TRBD1 (5 bases). This CDR3 comprises 12 residues. Trimming took off 5 bases at V and 3 bases at J, with 7 bases between the two ends. CDR1 and CDR2 (germline): LNHDA, SQIVND (reference sequence). CDR3 DNA sequence: TGTGCCAGTAGTCAGGGTGACACTGAAGCTTTCTTT. It codes for CASSQGDTEAFF. Looking up the rest from reference TRBV19 and TRBJ1-1 gives the full variable domain: DGGITQSPKYLFRKEGQNVTLSCEQNLNHDAMYWYRQDPGQGLRLIYYSQIVNDFQKGDIAEGYSVSREKKESFPLTVTSAQKNPTAFYLCASSQGDTEAFFGQGTRLTVV.

The V and J genes are TRBV7-3 and TRBJ2-3; TRBD2 aligns across 9 bases. J lost 3 bases, V lost 1 base, and 2 bases had no gene match. CDR1 and CDR2 (germline): SGHTA, FQGTGA. This CDR3 has 15 residues. The CDR3 loop reads CASSLRREGTDTQYF. The CDR3 DNA is TGTGCCAGCAGCTTAAGGCGGGAGGGAACAGATACGCAGTATTTT.

The chain employs TRBV18 and TRBJ2-5; the match to TRBD1 covers 8 bases. CDR3 length: 16 amino acids. In germline, CDR1 is KGHSH, CDR2 LQKENI. The ends lost 0 bases at V and 5 bases at J; junction bases unmatched: 8. The CDR3 bases are TGTGCCAGCTCACCACCGGCCCAGGGGGCGAGGGAGACCCAGTACTTC. It encodes CASSPPAQGARETQYF.

The rearrangement uses TRBV5-6 and TRBJ2-1; TRBD1 is a possible D gene (6 bases). There are 15 residues in the CDR3. The V and J ends lost 2 bases and 3 bases respectively, with 12 bases between them. The germline V gene encodes CDR1 SGHDT and CDR2 YYEEEE. CDR3 nucleotides: TGTGCCAGCAGCTTTTACAGGGATCTCTACAATGAGCAGTTCTTC. As protein: CASSFYRDLYNEQFF.

The V and J genes are TRBV7-3 and TRBJ2-3; 9 nucleotides match TRBD1. V shed 5 bases, J shed 4 bases, and the junction held 7 bases outside the gene matches. The CDR3 extends over 15 amino acids. Germline V lookup: CDR1 SGHTA, CDR2 FQGTGA. Written as DNA, the CDR3 is TGTGCCAGCAGCCCGTGGACAGGGGCTGCAGATACGCAGTATTTT. Residues: CASSPWTGAADTQYF.

This sequence joins TRBV19 and TRBJ2-7; 10 nucleotides align to TRBD1. Germline values: CDR1 LNHDA, CDR2 SQIVND (reference sequence). The length of the CDR3 is 14 residues. V lost 5 bases, J lost 5 bases, and 6 bases stayed unmatched. CDR3 region: CASSPADRGNEQYF. The CDR3 DNA reads as TGTGCCAGTAGTCCGGCGGACAGGGGGAACGAGCAGTACTTC.

The J gene is TRBJ2-1, the V gene TRBV2, with D maybe TRBD2 (6 bases). V was clipped by 4 bases and J by 0 bases, with 10 bases between them. Germline lookup yields CDR1 SNHLY and CDR2 FYNNEI. The CDR3 covers 15 residues. This CDR3 is CASSARESSYNEQFF. CDR3 DNA sequence: TGTGCCAGCAGTGCACGGGAGAGCTCCTACAATGAGCAGTTCTTC. The entire variable domain, with the rest obtained from reference TRBV2 and TRBJ2-1, is as follows: EPEVTQTPSHQVTQMGQEVILRCVPISNHLYFYWYRQILGQKVEFLVSFYNNEISEKSEIFDDQFSVERPDGSNFTLKIRSTKLEDSAMYFCASSARESSYNEQFFGPGTRLTVL.

This rearrangement joins TRBV27 to TRBJ1-5, with 10 bases aligning to TRBD1. V lost 4 bases to trimming and J lost 6 bases; unmatched junction nucleotides: 6. The CDR3 runs to 15 residues. The V gene's germline CDR1 is MNHEY and CDR2 SMNVEV (reference sequence). CDR3 nucleotides: TGTGCCAGCAGTTCTTTGACAGGGGGCAGTCAGCCCCAGCATTTT. The encoded protein is CASSSLTGGSQPQHF.

The V and J genes are TRBV3-1 (or the pseudogene TRBV3-2) and TRBJ1-2; TRBD1 might be the D (5 bases). The CDR3 loop spans 14 amino acids. Trimming cost V 6 bases and J 5 bases, with 16 bases left between them. Germline CDR1 and CDR2: LGHDT and YNNKEL (reference sequence). In DNA, the CDR3 is TGTGCCAGCAGGTCCTCCGGGACTTCGTATGGCTACACCTTC. It translates to CASRSSGTSYGYTF.

V is TRBV30 and J is TRBJ1-6, with 8 bases identical to TRBD1. Germline assignment: CDR1 GTSNPN and CDR2 SVGIG (reference sequence). The CDR3 has 16 amino acids. J gave up 5 bases and V 5 bases, and 11 bases lay outside the gene matches. The CDR3: CAWYDRGRADNSPLHF. As DNA, the CDR3 is TGTGCCTGGTACGACAGGGGCCGAGCGGATAATTCACCCCTCCACTTT.

V usage is TRBV10-3 and J usage is TRBJ1-2; TRBD1 matches at 12 bases. CDR1 ENHRY and CDR2 SYGVKD come from the germline V gene. The CDR3 has 16 residues. The V and J ends lost 10 bases and 2 bases, in that order; junction bases with no gene match: 11. CDR3 sequence (DNA): TGTGCCACCGCCCCGGGACAGGGGGCGCGAAACTATGGCTACACCTTC. Protein product: CATAPGQGARNYGYTF.

This sequence joins TRBV10-3 and TRBJ1-4; no firm D call. Trimming took off 2 bases at V and 3 bases at J, with 7 bases between the two ends. The CDR3 is 14 residues long. Germline V gene sequence: CDR1 ENHRY, CDR2 SYGVKD. In DNA, the CDR3 is TGTGCCATCAGTGAGGGCGGATCTAATGAAAAACTGTTTTTT. This translates into CAISEGGSNEKLFF.

The chain couples TRBV3-1 (or the pseudogene TRBV3-2) to TRBJ1-6; D gene ambiguous. Looked up from germline, CDR1 is LGHDT and CDR2 is YNNKEL (reference sequence). This CDR3 region has 17 residues. V shed 3 bases and J shed 3 bases, with 15 bases lying between them. Here the CDR3 DNA reads TGTGCCAGCAGCCAGCAGAGCGCGCTGATCTATAATTCACCCCTCCACTTT. Amino acids: CASSQQSALIYNSPLHF.

V usage is TRBV3-1 (or the pseudogene TRBV3-2) and J usage is TRBJ1-2; D is possibly TRBD1 (5 bases). This CDR3 comprises 13 residues. Trimming pared 4 bases from V and 2 bases from J, leaving 8 bases between. Germline V gene sequence: CDR1 LGHDT, CDR2 YNNKEL (reference sequence). The DNA for the CDR3 is TGTGCCAGCAGCCGCCGGGACAACTATGGCTACACCTTC. Translated: CASSRRDNYGYTF.

The rearrangement joins TRBV15 to TRBJ2-1; D may be TRBD2 (5 bases). V shed 5 bases and J shed 6 bases, with 17 bases lying between them. The CDR3 length is 15 residues. Per germline, CDR1 LNHNV and CDR2 YYDKDF (reference sequence). In DNA form, the CDR3 reads TGTGCCACCAGCGGCCAGGACTCCCGGATCAATGAGCAGTTCTTC. Its translation: CATSGQDSRINEQFF.

V is TRBV5-6 and J is TRBJ2-3; 11 bases are shared with TRBD1. Trimming cost V 0 bases and J 3 bases; bases outside gene matches: 3. The CDR3 length is 16 residues. Germline V gives CDR1 SGHDT, CDR2 YYEEEE. DNA for the CDR3: TGTGCCAGCAGCTTGGGGACAGGGGGCAGGACAGATACGCAGTATTTT. Translating gives CASSLGTGGRTDTQYF.

The rearrangement uses TRBV19 and TRBJ1-5; possibly TRBD1 for D (5 bases). V gave up 10 bases and J gave up 5 bases, with 15 bases separating them. Looked up from germline, CDR1 is LNHDA and CDR2 is SQIVND (reference sequence). The length of the CDR3 is 13 residues. CDR3 sequence: CATGTARDQPQHF. The CDR3 DNA reads as TGTGCCACCGGGACCGCGAGAGATCAGCCCCAGCATTTT.

This chain links TRBV27 with TRBJ1-6; a possible D gene is TRBD1 (6 bases). The CDR3 covers 14 residues. CDR1 and CDR2 (germline): MNHEY, SMNVEV (reference sequence). The V end was cut by 7 bases, the J end by 7 bases, with 14 bases between. CDR3 coding DNA: TGTGCCAGCACCCCCTCCACAGGGAATTCACCCCTCCACTTT. Protein sequence: CASTPSTGNSPLHF.

The chain joins TRBV12-3 or TRBV12-4 to TRBJ1-1, with a tentative D call TRBD1 (5 bases). The ends were cut back, 2 bases at V and 6 bases at J, with 7 bases in the middle. There are 12 residues in the CDR3. CDR3 region: CASSLQGSEAFF. The CDR3 DNA reads TGTGCCAGCAGTTTACAGGGTTCTGAAGCTTTCTTT.

The chain recombines TRBV25-1 with TRBJ1-3; no clear D gene. V was clipped by 0 bases and J by 11 bases, with 5 bases between them. CDR3 size: 11 residues. Germline V gene lookup returns CDR1 MGHDK and CDR2 SYGVNS. CDR3 in DNA: TGTGCCAGCAGTGAATATTCCGCCATATATTTT. Protein: CASSEYSAIYF.

The genes are TRBV30 and TRBJ1-2; 9 bases agree with TRBD1. The germline V gene has CDR1 GTSNPN and CDR2 SVGIG (reference sequence). The junction had 1 base not matched to a gene; V was cut back by 2 bases and J by 3 bases. The CDR3 extends over 13 amino acids. CDR3 sequence: CAWSNRGHYGYTF. In nucleotides, the CDR3 is TGTGCCTGGAGTAACAGGGGGCACTATGGCTACACCTTC.